The 20 T cell receptor beta chains in this list originate from one sample, sequenced in a study of blood T cell repertoires in COVID-19. Measured with immunoSEQ multiplex PCR; TCRdb has only the in-frame clones, and not every one. The sample lists around 81,000 clones; roughly 86% were seen once. The source material was peripheral blood. These receptors all stem from a woman in her sixties or seventies with acute or convalescent COVID-19.

In its sample, this clone was seen a few times. V and J are TRBV18 and TRBJ1-1; D remains unclear. Germline values: CDR1 KGHSH, CDR2 LQKENI. This CDR3 is built from 15 residues. Deletions cut 1 base from V and 0 bases from J, with 9 bases between. The CDR3: CASSPQEGMNTEAFF. In DNA, the CDR3 is TGTGCCAGCTCACCACAAGAGGGTATGAACACTGAAGCTTTCTTT.

The CDR3 DNA is TGTGCCAGCGGATTACCCGAGGGCCACAATGAGCAGTTCTTC. Its protein is CASGLPEGHNEQFF. V is TRBV9 and J is TRBJ2-1; TRBD2 might be the D (5 bases). The germline CDR1 and CDR2 sequences are SGDLS and YYNGEE. This CDR3 has 14 residues. V was cut by 7 bases and J by 5 bases, with 16 bases left in between.

The chain links TRBV5-1 to TRBJ2-1, with D unresolved. Germline CDR1 SGHRS, CDR2 YFSETQ. V lost 1 base, J lost 0 bases, and 8 bases lay in between. The CDR3 consists of 15 residues. CDR3 DNA sequence: TGCGCCAGCAGCTTGTATCCGGGCTCCTACAATGAGCAGTTCTTC. Protein sequence: CASSLYPGSYNEQFF.

This chain joins TRBV19 and TRBJ1-5, with D perhaps TRBD1 (5 bases). This CDR3 spans 13 amino acids. Deletions cut 1 base from V and 6 bases from J, with 7 bases between. Germline loops: CDR1 LNHDA, CDR2 SQIVND (reference sequence). The CDR3 reads CASSIGGVQPQHF. In nucleotides, the CDR3 is TGTGCCAGTAGTATAGGGGGGGTTCAGCCCCAGCATTTT.

Only one count was recorded for this clone. The chain is built from TRBV27 and TRBJ1-2; the D is unclear. The CDR3 consists of 15 residues. Germline V gene data show CDR1 as MNHEY and CDR2 as SMNVEV (reference sequence). V dropped 0 bases and J dropped 4 bases, with 12 bases sitting between them. CDR3 residues: CASSLSPSTGYGYTF. For the CDR3, the DNA is TGTGCCAGCAGTTTATCGCCTTCTACGGGCTATGGCTACACCTTC.

V usage is TRBV3-1 (or the pseudogene TRBV3-2) and J usage is TRBJ1-4; TRBD1 matches 7 bases. V lost 3 bases, J lost 3 bases, and 1 base stayed unmatched. CDR3 length equals 14 residues. The germline V gene has CDR1 LGHDT and CDR2 YNNKEL (reference sequence). This CDR3 reads CASSQGQSNEKLFF. The DNA of the CDR3 is TGTGCCAGCAGCCAGGGACAGTCTAATGAAAAACTGTTTTTT.

This clone has a single count. The genes are TRBV12-5 and TRBJ2-3, with 9 bases fitting TRBD1. Germline values: CDR1 LGHNT, CDR2 FRNRAP. This CDR3 is 16 amino acids long. V lost 0 bases and J lost 1; bases outside the gene matches: 2. For the CDR3, the DNA is TGTGCTAGTGGTTTGGTACAGGGGGCAGGCACAGATACGCAGTATTTT. Translation gives CASGLVQGAGTDTQYF.

This sequence joins TRBV6-2 or TRBV6-3 and TRBJ1-1; TRBD1 matches at 10 bases. Trimming cost V 5 bases and J 8 bases; bases outside gene matches: 8. The CDR3 has 14 amino acids. From germline, CDR1 is MNHEY and CDR2 SVGEGT. The CDR3 reads CASSSLGTGAEAFF. DNA of the CDR3: TGTGCCAGCAGTAGCCTCGGGACAGGGGCCGAAGCTTTCTTT.

This clone was detected a few times. The V and J genes are TRBV29-1 and TRBJ2-1; D might be TRBD2 (7 bases). Looked up from germline, CDR1 is SQVTM and CDR2 is ANQGSEA. CDR3 length: 11 residues. V was cut by 7 bases and J by 8 bases, with 12 bases left in between. The DNA for the CDR3 is TGCAGCGCCGGCGGGGGCTATGAGCAGTTCTTC. It codes for CSAGGGYEQFF.

This clone was seen a handful of times. This chain joins TRBV19 and TRBJ2-7, with 10 bases fitting TRBD1. Per the germline V gene, CDR1 is LNHDA and CDR2 is SQIVND (reference sequence). The trim removed 5 bases at V and 3 bases at J, leaving 4 bases unmatched. The CDR3 runs to 14 residues. The CDR3, as DNA: TGTGCCAGTAGTGCTCGGGACAGGGGCTACGAGCAGTACTTC. This gives the protein CASSARDRGYEQYF.

The V call is TRBV4-2, the J call TRBJ2-7, with a weak D call TRBD2 (6 bases). The germline CDR1 and CDR2 sequences are LGHNA and YNFKEQ. The CDR3 spans 14 residues. The ends were cut back, 1 base at V and 3 bases at J, with 10 bases in the middle. The chain's CDR3 is CASSQGGGVYEQYF. CDR3 in DNA: TGTGCCAGCAGCCAAGGTGGAGGGGTCTACGAGCAGTACTTC.

This CDR3 is CASSTAGAGDHEQFF. Written as DNA, the CDR3 is TGTGCCAGCAGTACGGCAGGGGCGGGTGACCATGAGCAGTTCTTC. J is TRBJ2-1 and V is TRBV27; D possibly corresponds to TRBD1 (6 bases). The CDR3 totals 15 residues. CDR1 and CDR2 from the germline V gene are MNHEY and SMNVEV (reference sequence). With 5 bases removed from V and 8 bases from J, the gap between germline ends came to 19 bases.

In this sample, this clone turned up once. The rearrangement joins TRBV10-3 to TRBJ2-2, with 7 bases matching TRBD2. The V gene end was trimmed by 2 bases and the J gene end by 0 bases; junction bases not matched to a gene: 0. Germline values: CDR1 ENHRY, CDR2 SYGVKD. The CDR3 covers 15 residues. The CDR3 DNA is TGTGCCATCAGTGAGGGACTAGCGAACACCGGGGAGCTGTTTTTT. Protein product: CAISEGLANTGELFF.

This clone has just a few counts. The rearrangement uses TRBV3-1 (or the pseudogene TRBV3-2) and TRBJ1-2; D unclear. Germline CDR1 is LGHDT and CDR2 is YNNKEL (reference sequence). CDR3 length equals 16 residues. Trimming cost V 4 bases and J 5 bases, with 20 bases left between them. The chain's CDR3 is CASSPRPGNTPYGYTF. In DNA, the CDR3 is TGTGCCAGCAGCCCCCGGCCGGGAAATACCCCGTATGGCTACACCTTC.

The chain joins TRBV7-2 to TRBJ2-1; 14 nucleotides match TRBD2. CDR3 size: 16 residues. Germline CDR1 reads SGHTA; CDR2 reads FQGNSA. Trimming at V came to 4 bases and at J to 8 bases, leaving 7 bases not matched to a gene. The CDR3 nucleotides read TGTGCCAGCAGCTCCCGAGGGACTAGCGGGGGCTATGAGCAGTTCTTC. Residues: CASSSRGTSGGYEQFF.

V usage is TRBV30 and J usage is TRBJ1-1; D is unclear. V was shortened by 2 bases and J by 1 base, with 8 bases between the two germline ends. The CDR3 totals 13 residues. The germline V gene has CDR1 GTSNPN and CDR2 SVGIG (reference sequence). The CDR3 is CAWSRTANTEAFF. CDR3 DNA sequence: TGTGCCTGGAGTAGGACTGCGAACACTGAAGCTTTCTTT. The full variable domain, rest sourced from reference TRBV30 and TRBJ1-1, is SQTIHQWPATLVQPVGSPLSLECTVEGTSNPNLYWYRQAAGRGLQLLFYSVGIGQISSEVPQNLSASRPQDRQFILSSKKLLLSDSGFYLCAWSRTANTEAFFGQGTRLTVV.

As regards this clone: Compared with germline, one end of the junction differs, possibly owing to a read error. This chain joins TRBV7-3 and TRBJ2-1; 11 nucleotides agree with TRBD2. This CDR3 contains 15 residues. CDR1 is SGHTA, CDR2 FQGTGA, per germline. CDR3 in amino acids: CTSSAGTSGNNEQFF. The CDR3 nucleotides read TGTACCAGCAGCGCCGGGACTAGCGGAAACAATGAGCAGTTCTTC.

This rearrangement joins TRBV28 to TRBJ1-2; D gene unclear. This CDR3 spans 18 amino acids. The V gene lost 6 bases and the J gene lost 5 bases, with 28 bases spanning the gap. From germline, CDR1 is MDHEN and CDR2 SYDVKM. This chain's CDR3 is CASSDANPREASRYGYTF. The CDR3 DNA sequence: TGTGCCAGCAGCGATGCCAATCCCCGGGAAGCCTCTAGATATGGCTACACCTTC.

The chain uses TRBV7-2 and TRBJ2-1, with D possibly matching TRBD1 (6 bases). Germline CDR1 reads SGHTA; CDR2 reads FQGNSA. The length of the CDR3 is 15 residues. V gave up 5 bases and J gave up 2 bases, with 13 bases separating them. As DNA, the CDR3 is TGTGCCAGCAGCCTCGACAGGTCACCCTACAATGAGCAGTTCTTC. This sequence encodes CASSLDRSPYNEQFF.

The chain joins TRBV7-6 to TRBJ2-7; tentatively, D is TRBD1 (6 bases). This CDR3 has 15 amino acids. Germline V gene data show CDR1 as SGHVS and CDR2 as FNYEAQ. V was cut by 1 base and J by 4 bases, with 14 bases left in between. CDR3 DNA sequence: TGTGCCAGCAGCTTAGGGCAGGGGTTGGGGTACGAGCAGTACTTC. Residues: CASSLGQGLGYEQYF. Combining the CDR3 with reference TRBV7-6 and TRBJ2-7 gives the whole variable domain GAGVSQSPRYKVTKRGQDVALRCDPISGHVSLYWYRQALGQGPEFLTYFNYEAQQDKSGLPNDRFSAERPEGSISTLTIQRTEQRDSAMYRCASSLGQGLGYEQYFGPGTRLTVT.